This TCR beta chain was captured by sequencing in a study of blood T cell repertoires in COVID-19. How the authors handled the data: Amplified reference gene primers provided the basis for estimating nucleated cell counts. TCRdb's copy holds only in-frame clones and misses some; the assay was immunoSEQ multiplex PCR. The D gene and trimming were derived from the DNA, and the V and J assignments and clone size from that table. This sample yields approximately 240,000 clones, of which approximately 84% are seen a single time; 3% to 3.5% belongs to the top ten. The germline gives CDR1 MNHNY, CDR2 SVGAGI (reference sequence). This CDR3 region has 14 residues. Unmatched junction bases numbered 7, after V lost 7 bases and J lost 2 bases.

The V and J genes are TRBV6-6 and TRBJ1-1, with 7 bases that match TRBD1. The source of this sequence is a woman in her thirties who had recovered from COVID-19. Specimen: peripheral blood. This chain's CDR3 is CASTGQVRNTEAFF. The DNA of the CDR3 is TGTGCCAGCACCGGACAGGTGAGAAACACTGAAGCTTTCTTT.